One sample yielded the 16 T cell receptor delta chains listed below, sequenced in a study of γδ T cells in repeated Plasmodium falciparum infection. Bulk repertoires came from Vgamma9/Vdelta2+ or Vdelta2-negative gammadelta T cells flow-sorted from PBMC. TCRdb re-called the multiplex PCR reads with CATT. This sample carries approximately 93,000 delta-chain clones, 0.95% to 1% of them seen once, and the ten largest clones take more than 9%. Sequenced input: gamma-delta T cells from blood. Every receptor here comes from a pool of human donors (malaria-infected and uninfected, not separated).

This clone has more than one count but fewer than ten. This DNA's translation differs at residue 19 from TCRdb's protein, which comes from a much larger clone; a read error is likely, and the protein shown is translated from the DNA. The CDR3 DNA sequence: TGTGCTCTTGGGGAACTTGACTTTCTCTTAGGGGATACCAAATGGGGTAAACTCACCTTT. Protein sequence: CALGELDFLLGDTKWGKLTF. No J gene call was made, and the V gene is TRDV1; whether TRDD3, the table's D call, matches the DNA was not checked. The CDR3 totals 20 residues. Germline V lookup: CDR1 TSWWSYY, CDR2 QGS.

Comments on this clone: The mismatch at residue 5 between this DNA's translation and the TCRdb protein of a much larger clone likely reflects a read error; the protein shown is translated from the DNA. V usage is TRDV1 and J usage is TRDJ1, with D possibly matching TRDD3 (5 bases). V lost 3 bases to trimming and J lost 0 bases, with 23 bases between them. The CDR3 is 19 amino acids. In germline, CDR1 is TSWWSYY, CDR2 QGS. This chain's CDR3 is CALGDPLVLGELNTDKLIF. CDR3 in DNA: TGTGCTCTTGGGGATCCCCTCGTCTTAGGGGAACTCAACACCGATAAACTCATCTTT.

This clone was counted a few times. TCRdb's listed protein matches a much larger clone and diverges from this DNA's translation at residue 9, likely through a read error; the protein shown comes from the DNA. The chain recombines TRDV1 with TRDJ1; TRDD3 agrees at 13 bases. Looked up from germline, CDR1 is TSWWSYY and CDR2 is QGS. V lost 2 bases and J lost 8; bases outside the gene matches: 17. CDR3 length: 19 residues. CDR3 residues: CALGEGAKARTGGYDKLIF. CDR3 nucleotide sequence: TGTGCTCTTGGGGAAGGGGCTAAAGCCCGTACTGGGGGATACGACAAACTCATCTTT.

Of note for this clone: TCRdb records a much larger clone's protein for this DNA, with a difference at residue 9 that likely arises from a read error; the protein given is the translation of the DNA. The chain has TRDV2 and TRDJ1; TRDD3 aligns across 10 bases. TCRdb carries no J gene annotation; the J gene was assigned here by matching the DNA with germline. This CDR3 has 18 amino acids. Trimming cost V 0 bases and J 3 bases; bases outside gene matches: 12. The germline V gene has CDR1 GEAIGNYY and CDR2 EKD. The CDR3 nucleotides read TGTGCCTGTGACACCGGGAAGTTACCGGGGGATACGCCCGATAAACTCATCTTT. This codes for CACDTGKLPGDTPDKLIF.

At least ten counts were recorded for this clone. Other DNA sequences in this sample translate to the same CDR3. The chain uses TRDV1 and TRDJ1; 11 bases match TRDD3. Trimming at V came to 0 bases and at J to 0 bases, leaving 27 bases not matched to a gene. Germline V gene data show CDR1 as TSWWSYY and CDR2 as QGS. The CDR3 runs 25 residues. The CDR3 loop reads CALGELPYPTGKELGDISDTDKLIF. In DNA, the CDR3 is TGTGCTCTTGGGGAACTCCCGTATCCTACCGGCAAAGAACTGGGGGATATCTCAGACACCGATAAACTCATCTTT.

In the case of this clone: Translating this DNA gives a protein that differs at residue 15 from the TCRdb one, which belongs to a much larger clone; a read error is likely, and the protein shown is this translation. Other DNA sequences in this sample translate to the same CDR3. This sequence joins TRDV1 and TRDJ1, with TRDD3 matching over 8 bases. TCRdb is silent on the J gene; assignment here came from matching the DNA to germline. Germline V gene sequence: CDR1 TSWWSYY, CDR2 QGS. This CDR3 spans 19 amino acids. The CDR3 region is CALGELSGGLARETGKLIF. CDR3 nucleotide sequence: TGTGCTCTTGGGGAACTTTCTGGGGGACTAGCCCGGGAGACCGGTAAACTCATCTTT.

In its sample, this clone was seen many times. A read error is the likely source, as a far larger clone sits one nucleotide away. The sample contains more than one DNA sequence encoding this CDR3. This chain joins TRDV2 and TRDJ1; TRDD3 aligns across 12 bases. CDR3 length equals 17 residues. The germline V gene encodes CDR1 GEAIGNYY and CDR2 EKD. Written as DNA, the CDR3 is TGTGCCTGTGACACCTTAGTACTGGGGGATACCACCGATAAACTCATCTTC. Translation: CACDTLVLGDTTDKLIF.

By sample share, this clone is medium-sized. This specimen includes other DNA sequences encoding the same CDR3. This sequence joins TRDV1 and TRDJ1; TRDD3 matches at 9 bases. Germline CDR1 reads TSWWSYY; CDR2 reads QGS. This CDR3 region has 26 residues. After removal of 1 base from V and 4 bases from J, the junction contained 37 bases not matched to a gene. This CDR3 is CALGERSFPKTQVLLGECRANDKLIF. As DNA, the CDR3 is TGTGCTCTTGGGGAACGATCCTTCCCAAAGACCCAAGTGTTACTGGGGGAATGTCGAGCGAACGATAAACTCATCTTT.

This clone was seen ten or more times. The protein given by TCRdb reflects a much larger clone and differs at residue 5 from this DNA's translation, likely from a read error; the protein shown is the DNA's translation. The chain links TRDV2 to TRDJ1; 7 positions agree with TRDD3. This CDR3 spans 16 amino acids. V shed 4 bases, J shed 2 bases, and the junction held 12 bases outside the gene matches. Per germline, CDR1 GEAIGNYY and CDR2 EKD. CDR3 protein: CACDLLGGDRTDKLIF. Written as DNA, the CDR3 is TGTGCCTGTGATCTCCTGGGGGGAGACCGAACCGATAAACTCATCTTT.

The sample holds a few counts of this clone. TCRdb shows a much larger clone's protein in place of this DNA's translation, and the two differ at residue 3, likely through a read error; the protein shown is translated from the DNA. The chain carries TRDV1 and TRDJ1, with 13 positions matching TRDD3. Germline CDR1 and CDR2: TSWWSYY and QGS. This CDR3 has 19 residues. CDR3 sequence reads: CAIGEQPADTGGYVDKLIF. The CDR3 DNA reads TGTGCTATTGGGGAACAGCCTGCTGATACTGGGGGATACGTTGATAAACTCATCTTT.

With respect to this clone: Since a far larger clone is one base different, this is likely a read error. The sample has other DNA sequences that encode this CDR3 too. V gene TRDV1 combines with J gene TRDJ1, with 7 bases matching TRDD3. The J gene is absent in TCRdb and was assigned here via DNA matching to germline. Germline CDR1 is TSWWSYY and CDR2 is QGS. The ends lost 6 bases at V and 2 bases at J; junction bases unmatched: 21. The CDR3 spans 19 residues. CDR3 coding DNA: TGTGCTCTTGGCCCTTCTCACCGGGGGTACTGGGGTATAACCGATAAACTCATCTTT. Translated, it gives CALGPSHRGYWGITDKLIF.

This clone was observed many times. The V and J genes are TRDV1 and TRDJ1, with 12 bases identical to TRDD3. V lost 1 base to trimming and J lost 1 base; unmatched junction nucleotides: 19. CDR1 and CDR2 (germline): TSWWSYY, QGS. This CDR3 has 22 residues. This chain's CDR3 is CALGEPPSFYCVLGDTTDKLIF. The CDR3 DNA sequence: TGTGCTCTTGGGGAACCTCCTTCCTTCTACTGTGTACTGGGGGATACCACCGATAAACTCATCTTT.

This clone has a handful of counts. This likely reflects a read error, since a far larger clone is one base away. The sample has other DNA sequences that encode this CDR3 too. This chain links TRDV1 with TRDJ1, with 11 nucleotides matching TRDD3. The CDR3 has 17 amino acids. Per the germline V gene, CDR1 is TSWWSYY and CDR2 is QGS. The CDR3 here is CALGEGWGIRGEDKLIF. CDR3 nucleotides: TGTGCTCTGGGGGAGGGGTGGGGGATACGAGGAGAGGATAAACTCATCTTT.

Of note for this clone: Only one base separates this from a far larger clonotype, so it likely reflects a read error. At the DNA level, this CDR3 is encoded by other sequences in the same sample as well. The J gene is TRDJ1, the V gene TRDV2; TRDD3 matches at 10 bases. The CDR3 length is 20 residues. V lost 3 bases to trimming and J lost 1 base; unmatched junction nucleotides: 19. Germline V lookup: CDR1 GEAIGNYY, CDR2 EKD. CDR3 in amino acids: CACDPLGGGYAGIGTDKLIF. Written as DNA, the CDR3 is TGTGCCTGTGACCCCCTGGGCGGGGGATACGCAGGTATCGGCACCGATAAACTCATCTTT.

This clone was counted between two and nine times. The protein recorded in TCRdb matches a much larger clone and deviates from this DNA's translation at residue 6, suggesting a read error; the protein here is obtained by translating the DNA. V and J are TRDV1 and TRDJ1; D gene unclear. Assignment of the J gene here rests on matching the DNA to germline, because TCRdb gives none. The CDR3 runs to 11 residues. Germline V gene lookup returns CDR1 TSWWSYY and CDR2 QGS. V gave up 7 bases and J gave up 3 bases, with 6 bases separating them. The CDR3 region has the DNA TGTGCTCTTGACATTTCCGATAAACTCATCTTT. Residues: CALDISDKLIF.

With respect to this clone: The protein that TCRdb holds for this DNA derives from a much larger clone and differs from the translated DNA at residue 7, which likely indicates a read error; the protein shown here is translated from the DNA. The rearrangement links TRDV1 to TRDJ1; TRDD3 agrees at 11 bases. The ends lost 4 bases at V and 0 bases at J; junction bases unmatched: 28. The CDR3 length is 24 residues. Germline V gene data show CDR1 as TSWWSYY and CDR2 as QGS. The CDR3 region is CALGALTLPPRHPWGIRYTDKLIF. The CDR3 bases are TGTGCTCTTGGGGCCCTTACTCTTCCCCCTCGCCACCCTTGGGGGATACGATACACCGATAAACTCATCTTT.